This is a list of T cell receptor beta chains from one sample in a study of vaccination and CD4 T cells after COVID-19. TCRdb processed the PCR reads anew with MiXCR; each CDR3 protein has one entry. Here the sample spans about 7,800 distinct CDR3 sequences, 35% to 45% being singletons. Their target antigens are unknown. Sample: CD4+ T cells from blood, cultured in vitro. Receptors were obtained from a human donor in good health. Both conserved end residues are part of each CDR3. Fields, in order: D gene, V gene, J gene, clone size, CDR3 protein, CDR3 DNA. D genes are given only for firm matches. A clone size is listed for some rows: how often the clone was seen (once, few, many), or a class if it is expanded.

.,TRBV7-9,TRBJ1-1,few,CASSSDSQEAFF,TGTGCCAGCAGCTCCGACAGCCAAGAAGCTTTCTTT
.,TRBV7-9,TRBJ1-5,.,CASSLGSLGSNQPQHF,TGTGCCAGCAGCTTAGGATCTCTGGGGAGCAATCAGCCCCAGCATTTT
TRBD1,TRBV10-3,TRBJ1-2,medium-sized,CAIRDRANYGYTF,TGTGCCATCAGGGACAGGGCTAACTATGGCTACACCTTC
TRBD1,TRBV20-1,TRBJ1-2,.,CSASGAGGDGYTF,TGCAGTGCTAGCGGGGCAGGGGGAGATGGCTACACCTTC
.,TRBV7-2,TRBJ2-1,.,CASSRRRESSYNEQFF,TGTGCCAGCAGCCGTCGTAGGGAAAGCTCCTACAATGAGCAGTTCTTC
TRBD1,TRBV6-5,TRBJ1-2,.,CASSYTPGQGGYTF,TGTGCCAGCAGTTACACACCCGGACAGGGAGGCTACACCTTC
.,TRBV7-3,TRBJ1-1,.,CASSLTSRTEAFF,TGTGCCAGCAGCTTAACGTCTAGGACTGAAGCTTTCTTT
.,TRBV7-8,TRBJ2-1,.,CASSLLSFRGFNNEQFF,TGTGCCAGCAGCTTACTTTCCTTTCGCGGGTTTAACAATGAGCAGTTCTTC
TRBD1,TRBV27,TRBJ1-2,.,CASSRGTGGIYGYTF,TGTGCCAGCAGTAGAGGGACAGGGGGCATTTATGGCTACACCTTC
TRBD2,TRBV6-2/TRBV6-3,TRBJ2-7,.,CASSYSTGRALGEQYF,TGTGCCAGCAGTTACTCGACCGGGAGGGCCCTCGGGGAGCAGTACTTC
.,TRBV25-1,TRBJ2-2,.,CASSEGVSTTGELFF,TGTGCCAGCAGTGAGGGGGTTTCGACAACCGGGGAGCTGTTTTTT
.,TRBV28,TRBJ1-1,.,CASSLQGLNPEAFF,TGTGCCAGCAGTTTACAGGGTTTGAATCCTGAAGCTTTCTTT
.,TRBV7-2,TRBJ2-5,few,CASSFQGLETQYF,TGTGCCAGCAGCTTTCAGGGCTTAGAGACCCAGTACTTC
.,TRBV29-1,TRBJ1-3,.,CSVADSSNTIYF,TGCAGCGTTGCTGACAGCTCAAACACCATATATTTT